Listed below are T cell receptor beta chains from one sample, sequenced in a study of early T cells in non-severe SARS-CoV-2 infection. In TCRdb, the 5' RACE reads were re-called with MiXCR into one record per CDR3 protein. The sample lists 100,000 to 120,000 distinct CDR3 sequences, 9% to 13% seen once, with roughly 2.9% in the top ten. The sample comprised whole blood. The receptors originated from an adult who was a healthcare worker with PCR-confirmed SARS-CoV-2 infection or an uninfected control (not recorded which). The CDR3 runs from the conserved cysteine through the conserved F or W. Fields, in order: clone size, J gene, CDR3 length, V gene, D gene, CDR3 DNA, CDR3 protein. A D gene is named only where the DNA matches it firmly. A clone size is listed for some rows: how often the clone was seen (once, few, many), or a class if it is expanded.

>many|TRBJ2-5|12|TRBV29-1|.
TGCAGCGTAAAACAGGGACCGGAGACCCAGTACTTC
CSVKQGPETQYF
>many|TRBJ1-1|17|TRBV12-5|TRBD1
TGTGCTAGTGCCACTACAGGGGCTGAATCCATGAACACTGAAGCTTTCTTT
CASATTGAESMNTEAFF
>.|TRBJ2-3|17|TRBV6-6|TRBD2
TGTGCCAGCAGTTACGGGCTAGCGGGGGGTGGAACAGATACGCAGTATTTT
CASSYGLAGGGTDTQYF
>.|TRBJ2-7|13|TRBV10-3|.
TGTGCCATCAGTGTGGACCCCACCTACGAGCAGTACTTC
CAISVDPTYEQYF
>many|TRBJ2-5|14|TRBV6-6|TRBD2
TGTGCCAGCAGTCCCCCCCGGGGGGAAGAGACCCAGTACTTC
CASSPPRGEETQYF
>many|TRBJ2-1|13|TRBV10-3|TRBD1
TGTGCCATCAGAGGCGACAGGGCCAATGAGCAGTTCTTC
CAIRGDRANEQFF
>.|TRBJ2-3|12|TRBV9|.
TGTGCCAGCAGCGCCTACGAGGATACGCAGTATTTT
CASSAYEDTQYF
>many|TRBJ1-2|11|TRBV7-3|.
TGTGCCAGCAGCGATAACGTAGGGCTCACCTTC
CASSDNVGLTF
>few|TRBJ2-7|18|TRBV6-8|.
TGTGCCAGCAGTTACTCGGCAGGGACGTTCCAAATCTCCTACGAGCAGTACTTC
CASSYSAGTFQISYEQYF
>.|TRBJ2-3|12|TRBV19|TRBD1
TGTGCCAGTAATCCGGGACAGGGAGATCAGTATTTT
CASNPGQGDQYF
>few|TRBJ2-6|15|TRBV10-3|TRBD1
TGTGCCATCAGGGGACAGGCCGGCGGGGCCAACGTCCTGACTTTC
CAIRGQAGGANVLTF
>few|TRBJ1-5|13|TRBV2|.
TGTGCCAGCAGTGGTGGTTCAAATCAGCCCCAGCATTTT
CASSGGSNQPQHF
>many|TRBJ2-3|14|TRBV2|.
TGTGCCAGCAGTGTGTTGGGGCCTGGAGATACGCAGTATTTT
CASSVLGPGDTQYF
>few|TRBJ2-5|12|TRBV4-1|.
TGCGCCAGTATCAAAAGACGAGAGACCCAGTACTTC
CASIKRRETQYF
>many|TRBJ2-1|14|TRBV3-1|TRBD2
TGTGCCAGCAGCCAAGTTGGGCTAGCGGGAGTTCAGTTCTTC
CASSQVGLAGVQFF